This TCR beta chain was observed in a study of blood T cell repertoires in COVID-19. Study-wide background: Donors in the United States, Italy and Spain gave samples during acute or convalescent COVID-19. Nucleic acid was either cDNA or gDNA, and it came from T cells, B-cell-depleted T cells, or PBMCs.

The CDR3 is made up of 17 amino acids. V was pared by 4 bases and J by 5 bases, with 13 bases of the junction left unmatched. The germline gives CDR1 LGHDT, CDR2 YNNKEL (reference sequence). The data were produced by immunoSEQ multiplex PCR, yet TCRdb's version contains in-frame clones alone and is incomplete. Of 300,000 to 350,000 clones in the sample, 90% to 95% were seen once. Sample: peripheral blood. The rearrangement joins TRBV3-1 (or the pseudogene TRBV3-2) to TRBJ2-2; 7 nucleotides match TRBD2. The sequence came from a young woman who had recovered from COVID-19. The CDR3 DNA reads as TGTGCCAGCAGCCCCCTCTGGGGCGGGAGAAGGACCGGGGAGCTGTTTTTT. This translates into CASSPLWGGRRTGELFF.